The 20 T cell receptor beta chains below all came from one sample that was sequenced in a study of CD8 T cells in Susac syndrome. Random hexamers primed reverse transcription of about 0.5 to 1 ug RNA. Via MiXCR, TCRdb re-called the immunoSEQ multiplex PCR reads, giving one row per CDR3 protein. The data contain approximately 190,000 distinct CDR3 sequences, approximately 94% of them singletons. Sequenced material: CD4+ T cells from PBMCs. The receptors originated from a human donor in good health.

The rearrangement uses TRBV30 and TRBJ1-5; D possibly corresponds to TRBD1 (5 bases). V lost 1 base to trimming and J lost 4 bases, with 8 bases between them. The CDR3 consists of 13 residues. Germline CDR1 GTSNPN, CDR2 SVGIG (reference sequence). CDR3 nucleotides: TGTGCCTGGAGTGGGACACGGAATCAGCCCCAGCATTTT. Residues: CAWSGTRNQPQHF.

This rearrangement joins TRBV20-1 to TRBJ1-1, with D uncertain. The germline V and J ends were trimmed by 5 bases and 3 bases, with 10 bases remaining between them. Germline V gene data show CDR1 as DFQATT and CDR2 as SNEGSKA (reference sequence). The CDR3 runs to 12 residues. The CDR3 sequence is CSAAWVDTEAFF. CDR3 DNA sequence: TGCAGTGCTGCATGGGTGGACACTGAAGCTTTCTTT.

The chain uses TRBV28 and TRBJ1-2; TRBD1 matches 8 bases. The germline V gene has CDR1 MDHEN and CDR2 SYDVKM. This CDR3 is 16 amino acids long. Trimming took 5 bases from V and 8 from J; bases not matched to a gene: 16. The CDR3 nucleotides are TGTGCCAGCAGTCCTTTAGGACAGGGCAGGGATGGGGGCTACACCTTC. This encodes CASSPLGQGRDGGYTF.

The chain links TRBV18 to TRBJ2-3; tentatively, D is TRBD1 (6 bases). Germline assignment: CDR1 KGHSH and CDR2 LQKENI. The CDR3 runs to 16 residues. V lost 5 bases, J lost 0 bases, and 15 bases lay in between. CDR3 coding DNA: TGTGCCAGCTCAACGACAGGCCTGTCTAGCACAGATACGCAGTATTTT. Its protein product is CASSTTGLSSTDTQYF.

The rearrangement uses TRBV7-2 and TRBJ2-7; 7 positions agree with TRBD2. CDR1 and CDR2 from the germline V gene are SGHTA and FQGNSA. The V segment lost 5 bases and the J segment 3 bases; nucleotides outside the gene matches: 4. The CDR3 sequence is 13 residues long. CDR3 amino acids: CASSRDYSYEQYV. Written as DNA, the CDR3 is TGTGCCAGCAGCCGGGACTACAGCTACGAGCAGTACGTC.

A single count supports this clonotype. The V gene is TRBV6-5, the J gene TRBJ1-1; D unclear. The CDR3 has 14 amino acids. The germline gives CDR1 MNHEY, CDR2 SVGAGI. Trimming removed 2 bases at V and 0 bases at J, with 7 bases between. The CDR3, as DNA: TGTGCCAGCAGTTACACAGCCATGAACACTGAAGCTTTCTTT. Protein sequence: CASSYTAMNTEAFF.

V is TRBV7-3 and J is TRBJ2-2; 9 nucleotides line up with TRBD2. This CDR3 spans 15 amino acids. Germline V gene data show CDR1 as SGHTA and CDR2 as FQGTGA. V shed 5 bases and J 5 bases; nucleotides not matched to a gene: 6. CDR3 in amino acids: CASSPRTSETGELFF. The CDR3 nucleotides are TGTGCCAGCAGCCCGCGGACTAGCGAAACCGGGGAGCTGTTTTTT.

The rearrangement uses TRBV7-2 and TRBJ1-6, with unresolved D. CDR3 length equals 13 residues. Germline values: CDR1 SGHTA, CDR2 FQGNSA. V was trimmed by 4 bases and J by 14 bases, leaving 15 bases between them. This CDR3 reads CASSYDGLRTLHF. CDR3 coding DNA: TGTGCCAGCAGCTACGACGGCCTTAGGACCCTCCACTTT.

This rearrangement joins TRBV24-1 to TRBJ2-3, with 9 bases matching TRBD1. V was pared by 6 bases and J by 3 bases, with 6 bases of the junction left unmatched. Germline-derived CDR1 and CDR2 are KGHDR and SFDVKD. This CDR3 region has 15 residues. In DNA form, the CDR3 reads TGTGCCACCAGTATGACAGGGGGAGGAACAGATACGCAGTATTTT. The encoded protein is CATSMTGGGTDTQYF.

V usage is TRBV27 and J usage is TRBJ2-3; TRBD1 might be the D (6 bases). V was trimmed by 4 bases and J by 2 bases, leaving 13 bases between them. Germline values: CDR1 MNHEY, CDR2 SMNVEV (reference sequence). The CDR3 totals 15 residues. CDR3 amino acids: CASSSRQVPTDTQYF. CDR3 sequence (DNA): TGTGCCAGCAGTTCGAGACAGGTGCCCACAGATACGCAGTATTTT.

V usage is TRBV28 and J usage is TRBJ1-2, with TRBD1 matching 7 bases. Germline values: CDR1 MDHEN, CDR2 SYDVKM. V was pared by 3 bases and J by 4 bases, with 8 bases of the junction left unmatched. This CDR3 spans 15 amino acids. The CDR3, as DNA: TGTGCCAGCAGTTTGGGAACAGGGGTTCCCTATGGCTACACCTTC. Encoded protein: CASSLGTGVPYGYTF.

This chain links TRBV5-8 with TRBJ2-1; 7 bases agree with TRBD1. The germline gives CDR1 SGHTS, CDR2 YDEGEE. The CDR3 runs to 15 residues. V shed 2 bases, J shed 3 bases, and the junction held 5 bases outside the gene matches. CDR3 in DNA: TGTGCCAGCAGCTTTGACAGGGCCTACTACAATGAGCAGTTCTTC. This gives the protein CASSFDRAYYNEQFF.

The V and J genes are TRBV9 and TRBJ1-2; D is possibly TRBD1 (6 bases). From germline, CDR1 is SGDLS and CDR2 YYNGEE. The CDR3 sequence is 13 residues long. Deletions cut 2 bases from V and 4 bases from J, with 9 bases between. For the CDR3, the DNA is TGTGCCAGCAGCGTTCAGACAGGCTATGGCTACACCTTC. Amino acid sequence: CASSVQTGYGYTF.

The J gene is TRBJ1-2, the V gene TRBV29-1, with TRBD1 matching 8 bases. Germline trimming cut 4 bases from V and 4 bases from J; bases unmatched to any gene: 17. CDR3 size: 17 residues. Germline V lookup: CDR1 SQVTM, CDR2 ANQGSEA. The CDR3 DNA reads TGCAGCGTTGTTCGGATGACAGGGGACCCGAATATCTATGGCTACACCTTC. Residues: CSVVRMTGDPNIYGYTF.

The chain carries TRBV7-2 and TRBJ2-1, with D maybe TRBD1 (7 bases). Germline CDR1 reads SGHTA; CDR2 reads FQGNSA. The CDR3 is 15 amino acids. V was shortened by 1 base and J by 7 bases, with 14 bases between the two germline ends. The CDR3, as DNA: TGTGCCAGCAGCTTAGAACAGGGGAGGATAAATGAGCAGTTCTTC. Its protein is CASSLEQGRINEQFF.

This chain joins TRBV7-2 and TRBJ2-2; D may be TRBD1 (6 bases). The length of the CDR3 is 15 residues. V dropped 2 bases and J dropped 4 bases, with 11 bases sitting between them. From germline, CDR1 is SGHTA and CDR2 FQGNSA. The CDR3 coding sequence is TGTGCCAGCAGCTTATCGGACAGTGCCACCGGGGAGCTGTTTTTT. Protein product: CASSLSDSATGELFF.

This chain uses TRBV24-1 with TRBJ2-1, with TRBD2 matching 11 bases. V trimming: 4 bases; J trimming: 3 bases; junction bases outside the gene matches: 4. Per the germline V gene, CDR1 is KGHDR and CDR2 is SFDVKD. CDR3 size: 16 residues. The CDR3 protein is CATSDPLAGDYNEQFF. The CDR3 region has the DNA TGTGCCACCAGTGACCCACTAGCGGGGGACTACAATGAGCAGTTCTTC.

V is TRBV12-5 and J is TRBJ2-2; D is unclear. Trimming removed 1 base at V and 3 bases at J, with 12 bases between. CDR3 length: 16 residues. The V gene's germline CDR1 is LGHNT and CDR2 FRNRAP. The CDR3 spells CASGLGLGLDTGELFF. The CDR3, as DNA: TGTGCTAGTGGTTTGGGCCTAGGGCTGGACACCGGGGAGCTGTTTTTT.

Worth noting for this clonotype: The limits of the CDR3 on the DNA are not certain, so only TCRdb's listed CDR3 is given. The V call is TRBV7-9, the J call TRBJ2-2; the table's TRBD1 call for D was not verified on the DNA. Germline CDR1 SEHNR, CDR2 FQNEAQ (reference sequence). The CDR3 extends over 14 residues, inclusive of both ends. This CDR3 is CASSPTGSPGSCFF.

The rearrangement uses TRBV29-1 and TRBJ2-5; D remains ambiguous. V lost 6 bases and J 5 bases, leaving 10 bases between the germline ends. Germline V CDR1 and CDR2: SQVTM, ANQGSEA. The CDR3 covers 11 residues. CDR3 in DNA: TGCAGCGTAGTTACGACGGAGACCCAGTACTTC. Protein sequence: CSVVTTETQYF.